The subject of this entry is one TCR beta chain. Its antigen is as yet unknown. After isolation, RNA underwent reverse transcription to generate cDNA as the sequencing template. Here immunoSEQ multiplex PCR was the method, and the copy in TCRdb shows in-frame clones only, minus some. Among fewer than 250,000 clones, approximately 60% were seen once, and the ten largest hold 0.69%. CDR3 length: 11 amino acids. Trimming shortened V by 4 bases and J by 12 bases, and 13 bases separated the two germline ends. Germline lookup yields CDR1 SNHLY and CDR2 FYNNEI. This specimen comes from a study of CD8+ T cells in alopecia areata. About the research overall: The tofacitinib course ran for 6 to 18 months and was followed by 6 months off drug. Notes on the study in general: Scalp lesions, especially in alopecia totalis/universalis, had higher clonality than normal scalp. Sharing of TCR sequences between patients (possibly for HLA-related reasons) was less clear than in mice. Persistence during tofacitinib was seen for many expanded lesional clones in scalp and blood.

Treatment in this sample: oral pan-JAK inhibitor, 5-10 mg twice daily. This sample comprised CD4+ T cells sorted from blood, obtained at week 4, from a patient treated with tofacitinib. This chain connects TRBV2 to TRBJ2-7; D may match TRBD1 or TRBD2 (5 bases each). This TCR was recovered from a human donor with alopecia areata. The CDR3 loop reads CASSVRTGTYF. The CDR3 nucleotides read TGTGCCAGCAGTGTTCGTACGGGGACGTACTTC.